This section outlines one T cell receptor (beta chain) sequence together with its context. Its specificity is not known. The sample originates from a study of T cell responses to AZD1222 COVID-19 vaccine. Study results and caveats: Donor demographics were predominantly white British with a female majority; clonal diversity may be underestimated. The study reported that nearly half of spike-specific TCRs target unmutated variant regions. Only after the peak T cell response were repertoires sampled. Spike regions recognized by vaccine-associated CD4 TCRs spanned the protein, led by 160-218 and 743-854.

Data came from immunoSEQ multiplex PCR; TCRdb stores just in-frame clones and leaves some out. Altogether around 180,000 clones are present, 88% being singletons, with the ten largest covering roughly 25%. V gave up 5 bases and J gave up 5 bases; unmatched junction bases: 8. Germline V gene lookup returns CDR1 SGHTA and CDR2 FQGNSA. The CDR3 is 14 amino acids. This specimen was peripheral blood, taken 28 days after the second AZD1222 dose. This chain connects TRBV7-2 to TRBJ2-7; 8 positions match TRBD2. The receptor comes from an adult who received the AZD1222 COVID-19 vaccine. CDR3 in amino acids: CASSPPSGSNEQYF. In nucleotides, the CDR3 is TGTGCCAGCAGCCCGCCAAGCGGGAGCAACGAGCAGTACTTC. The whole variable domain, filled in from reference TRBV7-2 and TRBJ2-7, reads GAGVSQSPSNKVTEKGKDVELRCDPISGHTALYWYRQSLGQGLEFLIYFQGNSAPDKSGLPSDRFSAERTGGSVSTLTIQRTQQEDSAVYLCASSPPSGSNEQYFGPGTRLTVT.